The present T cell receptor (beta chain) was sequenced within a study of blood T cell repertoires in COVID-19. Study as a whole: From T cells, B-cell-depleted T cells, or PBMCs came the material, which was cDNA or gDNA.

How the authors handled the data: Reference gene primer amplification gave estimated nucleated cell counts. Using immunoSEQ multiplex PCR, the repertoire was profiled, and TCRdb retains in-frame clones only, with some absent. V and J calls and clone size follow that table, whereas D and trimming were derived from the DNA. The data show some 150,000 clones, around 89% seen once. Per germline, CDR1 SGHRS and CDR2 YFSETQ. This CDR3 is 14 amino acids long. Between the trimmed V and J ends, which lost 0 bases and 5 bases, there was a span of 11 bases. Participants spanned ages roughly 18 to 95 years and resided in 20 to 25 US areas. Symptom resolution, clearance, or two negative PCRs marked donors in Cohort 3 as recovered.

The J gene is TRBJ2-5, the V gene TRBV5-1, with a possible D match to TRBD2 (5 bases). Sequencing used PBMCs or T cells enriched from blood (not recorded which). This TCR was recovered from a woman aged 18 to 35 who had recovered from COVID-19. The CDR3, as DNA: TGCGCCAGCAGCTTGGATCTCGGGGAGGAGACCCAGTACTTC. Translation gives CASSLDLGEETQYF. Supplemented by reference TRBV5-1 and TRBJ2-5, the full variable domain reads KAGVTQTPRYLIKTRGQQVTLSCSPISGHRSVSWYQQTPGQGLQFLFEYFSETQRNKGNFPGRFSGRQFSNSRSEMNVSTLELGDSALYLCASSLDLGEETQYFGPGTRLLVL.